One sample yielded the 16 T cell receptor beta chains listed below, sequenced in a study of CD8 T cells in ankylosing spondylitis (dated by TCRdb to about 2017). The library was built by means of 5' RACE. Sequencing relied on an Illumina HiSeq 2500. TCRdb reprocessed the public reads (quality trimming at Q25 with fastp, clone calling with MiXCR) and kept in-frame beta chains. One record per CDR3 amino acid sequence lists the most common genes and DNA. This sample is represented by 250,000 to 350,000 distinct CDR3 sequences; roughly 8% of them were singletons. Jointly, the top ten make up about 14% of the sample. These receptors' antigens are unknown. The full study reports these points: Blood from ankylosing spondylitis patients appeared to be characterized by a TCR beta motif composed of roughly 8 highly homologous amino acid variants.

Sequencing was done on a sample of blood, either unsorted or a sorted T cell fraction (not recorded which). Receptor source: a male donor with ankylosing spondylitis.

This clonotype has at least ten counts. The chain combines TRBV20-1 with TRBJ1-2; D ambiguous. This CDR3 has 15 residues. V was cut by 0 bases and J by 2 bases, with 13 bases left in between. Germline-derived CDR1 and CDR2 are DFQATT and SNEGSKA (reference sequence). Written as DNA, the CDR3 is TGCAGTGCTAGAGATGAGGTCAAGGCCAACTATGGCTACACCTTC. Translated, it gives CSARDEVKANYGYTF.

V gene TRBV27 combines with J gene TRBJ2-1; D is perhaps TRBD1 (5 bases). Trimming removed 3 bases from V and 7 bases from J, with 10 bases in between. The germline CDR1 and CDR2 sequences are MNHEY and SMNVEV (reference sequence). CDR3 length: 13 residues. The CDR3 sequence is CASSLWSGNEQFF. CDR3 nucleotide sequence: TGTGCCAGCAGTTTGTGGTCAGGGAATGAGCAGTTCTTC.

This clonotype was found many times. This chain connects TRBV5-1 to TRBJ2-7, with a possible D match to TRBD2 (6 bases). Germline V CDR1 and CDR2: SGHRS, YFSETQ. V was cut by 3 bases and J by 1 base, with 8 bases left in between. This CDR3 has 13 residues. CDR3 region: CASSSGTSYEQYF. CDR3 bases: TGCGCCAGCAGCTCTGGGACTTCCTACGAGCAGTACTTC.

Only a few counts were recorded for this clonotype. The chain couples TRBV5-1 to TRBJ2-3; 9 bases fit TRBD1. V shed 7 bases and J 0 bases; nucleotides not matched to a gene: 12. Germline CDR1 is SGHRS and CDR2 is YFSETQ. CDR3 length: 17 residues. The chain's CDR3 is CASDNHVQGASTDTQYF. CDR3 DNA sequence: TGCGCCAGCGATAACCACGTACAGGGGGCTAGCACAGATACGCAGTATTTT.

A few counts support this clonotype. The V call is TRBV12-3 or TRBV12-4, the J call TRBJ1-4; D unclear. There are 15 residues in the CDR3. The V end was cut by 5 bases, the J end by 6 bases, with 16 bases between. The CDR3 nucleotides are TGTGCCAGCAGTCCGCTGGGTGGGGTCGATGAAAAACTGTTTTTT. Amino acids: CASSPLGGVDEKLFF.

J is TRBJ1-4 and V is TRBV11-3; D is unclear. The CDR3 totals 13 residues. Germline V CDR1 and CDR2: SGHNT, YENEEA. Trimming pared 0 bases from V and 8 bases from J, leaving 7 bases between. For the CDR3, the DNA is TGTGCCAGCAGCTTAGATCGGTCGGAAAAACTGTTTTTT. Protein product: CASSLDRSEKLFF. The complete variable domain, with remaining parts taken from reference TRBV11-3 and TRBJ1-4, reads EAGVVQSPRYKIIEKKQPVAFWCNPISGHNTLYWYLQNLGQGPELLIRYENEEAVDDSQLPKDRFSAERLKGVDSTLKIQPAELGDSAVYLCASSLDRSEKLFFGSGTQLSVL.

The table lists this clonotype with many counts. The CDR3 nucleotides are TGTGCCAGCAGTTTACTACAGGTACCCAACTCTGGGGCCAACGTCCTGACTTTC. It encodes CASSLLQVPNSGANVLTF. This sequence joins TRBV28 and TRBJ2-6; perhaps TRBD1 as D (5 bases). Trimming took 2 bases from V and 0 from J, leaving 14 bases between them. The CDR3 covers 18 residues. Germline V gene sequence: CDR1 MDHEN, CDR2 SYDVKM. The full variable domain, in which reference TRBV28 and TRBJ2-6 provide the parts outside the CDR3, is DVKVTQSSRYLVKRTGEKVFLECVQDMDHENMFWYRQDPGLGLRLIYFSYDVKMKEKGDIPEGYSVSREKKERFSLILESASTNQTSMYLCASSLLQVPNSGANVLTFGAGSRLTVL.

The rearrangement uses TRBV6-1 and TRBJ2-1; D tentatively fits TRBD1 or TRBD2 (6 bases each). Trimming removed 7 bases at V and 10 bases at J, with 17 bases between. CDR1 and CDR2 from the germline V gene are MNHNS and SASEGT. The CDR3 is 13 amino acids. As DNA, the CDR3 is TGTGCCAGCATCGGGGGCCCCGAAGAGGAGCAGTTCTTC. This encodes CASIGGPEEEQFF.

The table lists this clonotype with a few counts. The V gene is TRBV12-3 or TRBV12-4, the J gene TRBJ2-1; 7 bases map to TRBD2. Losses at the gene ends were 2 bases for V and 5 bases for J; bases not matched to a gene: 3. The CDR3 sequence is 14 residues long. CDR3 sequence: CASSLNGGNNEQFF. The CDR3 DNA sequence: TGTGCCAGCAGTTTAAACGGGGGGAACAATGAGCAGTTCTTC.

Only a few counts were recorded for this clonotype. The CDR3 nucleotides read TGCGCCAGCAGCGGAGGTAGCTCTGGAAACACCATATATTTT. This sequence encodes CASSGGSSGNTIYF. The J gene is TRBJ1-3, the V gene TRBV5-1; no clear D gene. From germline, CDR1 is SGHRS and CDR2 YFSETQ. The CDR3 loop spans 14 amino acids. Trimming pared 4 bases from V and 0 bases from J, leaving 8 bases between.

This clonotype was counted a few times. V and J are TRBV27 and TRBJ2-5; TRBD2 matches at 7 bases. The CDR3 extends over 16 amino acids. CDR1 MNHEY and CDR2 SMNVEV come from the germline V gene (reference sequence). With 1 base clipped from V and 2 bases from J, the junction kept 7 bases outside the gene matches. The CDR3 loop is CASSLFGGIRQETQYF. In nucleotides, the CDR3 is TGTGCCAGCAGTTTATTCGGGGGGATAAGGCAAGAGACCCAGTACTTC.

This clonotype has more than one count but fewer than ten. V and J are TRBV28 and TRBJ2-2; no clear D. Germline V gene data show CDR1 as MDHEN and CDR2 as SYDVKM. Trimming cost V 8 bases and J 1 base, with 8 bases left between them. The CDR3 has 13 amino acids. Here the CDR3 reads CASWALNTGELFF. CDR3 bases: TGTGCCAGCTGGGCCCTGAACACCGGGGAGCTGTTTTTT.

The chain uses TRBV20-1 and TRBJ2-7; TRBD2 matches at 10 bases. CDR3 length: 11 residues. Germline-derived CDR1 and CDR2 are DFQATT and SNEGSKA (reference sequence). Trimming took 8 bases from V and 4 from J; bases not matched to a gene: 2. CDR3 in DNA: TGCAGTCCACTAGCGGGATACGAGCAGTACTTC. Translated: CSPLAGYEQYF.

Only a few counts were recorded for this clonotype. The chain combines TRBV28 with TRBJ2-5; 8 bases agree with TRBD2. This CDR3 contains 13 residues. V trimming: 7 bases; J trimming: 4 bases; junction bases outside the gene matches: 5. The germline V gene has CDR1 MDHEN and CDR2 SYDVKM. The CDR3 coding sequence is TGTGCCAGCACCGGGAGGGCCAGAGAGACCCAGTACTTC. Residues: CASTGRARETQYF. Full variable domain (remainder filled in from reference TRBV28 and TRBJ2-5): DVKVTQSSRYLVKRTGEKVFLECVQDMDHENMFWYRQDPGLGLRLIYFSYDVKMKEKGDIPEGYSVSREKKERFSLILESASTNQTSMYLCASTGRARETQYFGPGTRLLVL.

The rearrangement uses TRBV5-1 and TRBJ2-7, with D perhaps matching TRBD1 or TRBD2 (6 bases each). This CDR3 has 11 residues. Trimming stripped 3 bases from V and 6 bases from J, with 7 bases between. Germline V gene data show CDR1 as SGHRS and CDR2 as YFSETQ. The CDR3, as DNA: TGCGCCAGCAGCTCGGGGGCCGAGCAGTACTTC. Residues: CASSSGAEQYF.

This clonotype was seen only a few times. This chain connects TRBV7-8 to TRBJ2-3, with TRBD1 as a possible D gene (6 bases). Germline loops: CDR1 SGHVS, CDR2 FQNEAQ. V was shortened by 4 bases and J by 6 bases, with 14 bases between the two germline ends. This CDR3 comprises 14 residues. For the CDR3, the DNA is TGTGCCAGCAGCTCATTACAGGGAACGGATACGCAGTATTTT. Translating it yields CASSSLQGTDTQYF.